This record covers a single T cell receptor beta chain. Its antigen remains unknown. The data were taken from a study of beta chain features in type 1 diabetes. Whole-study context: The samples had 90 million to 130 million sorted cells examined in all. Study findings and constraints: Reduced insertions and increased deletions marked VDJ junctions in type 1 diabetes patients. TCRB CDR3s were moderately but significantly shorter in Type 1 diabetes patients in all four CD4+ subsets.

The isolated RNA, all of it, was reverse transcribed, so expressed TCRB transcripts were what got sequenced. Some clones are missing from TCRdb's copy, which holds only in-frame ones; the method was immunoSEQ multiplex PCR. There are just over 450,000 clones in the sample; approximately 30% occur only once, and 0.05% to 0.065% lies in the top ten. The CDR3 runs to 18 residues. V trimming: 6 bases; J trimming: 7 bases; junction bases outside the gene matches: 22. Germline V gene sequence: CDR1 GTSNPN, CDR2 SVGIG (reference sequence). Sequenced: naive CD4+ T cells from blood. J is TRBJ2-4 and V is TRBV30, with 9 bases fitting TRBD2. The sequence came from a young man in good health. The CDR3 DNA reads TGTGCCTGCTCCCTGTGGGGGGGTAGCGGGAGAGGTAGGAACATTCAGTACTTC. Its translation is CACSLWGGSGRGRNIQYF.